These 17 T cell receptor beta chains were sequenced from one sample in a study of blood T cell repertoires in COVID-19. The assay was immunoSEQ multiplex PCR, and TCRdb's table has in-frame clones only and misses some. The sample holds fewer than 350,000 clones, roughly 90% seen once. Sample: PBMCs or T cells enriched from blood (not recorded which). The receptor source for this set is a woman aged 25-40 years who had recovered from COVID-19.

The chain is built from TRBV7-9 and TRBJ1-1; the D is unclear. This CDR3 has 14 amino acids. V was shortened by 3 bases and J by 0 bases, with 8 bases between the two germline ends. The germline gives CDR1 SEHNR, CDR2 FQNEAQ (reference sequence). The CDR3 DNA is TGTGCCAGCAGCTTCTCCGGGGTGAACACTGAAGCTTTCTTT. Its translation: CASSFSGVNTEAFF.

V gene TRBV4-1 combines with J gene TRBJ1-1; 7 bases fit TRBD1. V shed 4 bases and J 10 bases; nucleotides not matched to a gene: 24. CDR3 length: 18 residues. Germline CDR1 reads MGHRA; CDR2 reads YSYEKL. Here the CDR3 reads CASSPKALPDRALRGAFF. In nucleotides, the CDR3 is TGCGCCAGCAGCCCTAAAGCTCTCCCCGACAGGGCTCTCAGGGGAGCTTTCTTT.

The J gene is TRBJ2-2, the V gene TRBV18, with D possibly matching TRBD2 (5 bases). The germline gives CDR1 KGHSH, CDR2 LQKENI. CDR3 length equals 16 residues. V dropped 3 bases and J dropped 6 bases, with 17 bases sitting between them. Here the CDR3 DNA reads TGTGCCAGCTCACCGACTACTAGTCTGTTCGCCGGGGAGCTGTTTTTT. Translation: CASSPTTSLFAGELFF.

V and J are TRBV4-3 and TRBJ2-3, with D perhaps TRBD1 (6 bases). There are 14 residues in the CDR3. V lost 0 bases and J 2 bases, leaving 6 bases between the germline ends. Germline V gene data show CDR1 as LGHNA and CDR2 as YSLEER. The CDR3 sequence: CASSQEGHTDTQYF. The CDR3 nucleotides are TGCGCCAGCAGCCAAGAGGGACACACAGATACGCAGTATTTT.

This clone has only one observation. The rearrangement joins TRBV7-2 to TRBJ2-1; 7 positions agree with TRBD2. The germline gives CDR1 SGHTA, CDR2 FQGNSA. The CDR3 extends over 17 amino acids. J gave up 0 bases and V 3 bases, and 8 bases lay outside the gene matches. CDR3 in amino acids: CASSFLREHHSYNEQFF. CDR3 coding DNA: TGTGCCAGCAGCTTTTTGCGGGAGCATCACTCCTACAATGAGCAGTTCTTC.

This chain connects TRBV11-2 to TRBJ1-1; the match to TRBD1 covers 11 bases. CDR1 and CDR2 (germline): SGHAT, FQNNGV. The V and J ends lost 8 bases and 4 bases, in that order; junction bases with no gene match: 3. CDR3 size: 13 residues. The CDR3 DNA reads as TGTGCCAGCCGAGGGACAGGGGGCACTGAAGCTTTCTTT. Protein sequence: CASRGTGGTEAFF.

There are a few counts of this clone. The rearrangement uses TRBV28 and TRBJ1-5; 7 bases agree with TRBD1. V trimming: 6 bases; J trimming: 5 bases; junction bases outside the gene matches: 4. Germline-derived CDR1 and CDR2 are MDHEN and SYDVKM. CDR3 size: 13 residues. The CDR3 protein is CASRKTGYQPQHF. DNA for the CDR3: TGTGCCAGCAGAAAGACAGGGTATCAGCCCCAGCATTTT.

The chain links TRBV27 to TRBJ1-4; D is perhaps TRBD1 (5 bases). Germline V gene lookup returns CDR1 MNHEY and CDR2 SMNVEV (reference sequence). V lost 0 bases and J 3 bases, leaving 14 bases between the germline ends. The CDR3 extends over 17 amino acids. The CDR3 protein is CASSLSWGDGANEKLFF. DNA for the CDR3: TGTGCCAGCAGTTTATCGTGGGGGGATGGGGCTAATGAAAAACTGTTTTTT.

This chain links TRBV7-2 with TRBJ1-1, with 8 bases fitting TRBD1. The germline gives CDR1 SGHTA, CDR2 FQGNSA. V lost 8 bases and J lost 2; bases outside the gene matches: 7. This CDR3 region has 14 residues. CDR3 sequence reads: CASRDRRSNTEAFF. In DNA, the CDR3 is TGTGCCAGCCGGGACAGGCGATCTAACACTGAAGCTTTCTTT.

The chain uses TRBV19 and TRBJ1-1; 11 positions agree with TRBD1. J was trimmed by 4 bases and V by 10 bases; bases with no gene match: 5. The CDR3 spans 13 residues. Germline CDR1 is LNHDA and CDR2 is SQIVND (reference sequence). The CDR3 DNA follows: TGTGCCACCGAGGGACAGGGGGTCACTGAAGCTTTCTTT. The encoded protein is CATEGQGVTEAFF.

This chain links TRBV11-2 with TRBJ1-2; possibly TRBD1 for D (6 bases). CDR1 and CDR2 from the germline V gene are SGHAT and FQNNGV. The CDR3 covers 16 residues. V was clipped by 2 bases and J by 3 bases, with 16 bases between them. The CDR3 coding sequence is TGTGCCAGCAGCTTACCGAATCGGGGGGCTCACTATGGCTACACCTTC. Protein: CASSLPNRGAHYGYTF.

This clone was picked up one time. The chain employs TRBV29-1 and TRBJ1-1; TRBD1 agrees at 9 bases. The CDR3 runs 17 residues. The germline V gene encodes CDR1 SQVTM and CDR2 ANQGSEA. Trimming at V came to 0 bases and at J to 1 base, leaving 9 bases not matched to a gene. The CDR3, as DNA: TGCAGCGTTGAAGACCGGGACAGGGTACCTGGGAACACTGAAGCTTTCTTT. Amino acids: CSVEDRDRVPGNTEAFF.

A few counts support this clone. The CDR3, as DNA: TGTGCCAGCAGTAGCCTCGGGAGCCAAGGATTCTACACCTTC. Protein: CASSSLGSQGFYTF. The rearrangement joins TRBV28 to TRBJ1-2; no reliable D call. This CDR3 is built from 14 residues. From germline, CDR1 is MDHEN and CDR2 SYDVKM. With 5 bases removed from V and 10 bases from J, the gap between germline ends came to 20 bases.

In nucleotides, the CDR3 is TGTGCCAGTAGTAGCAGGGTTTATGTAGCTTTCTTT. Amino acid sequence: CASSSRVYVAFF. The chain combines TRBV19 with TRBJ1-1, with a possible D match to TRBD1 (5 bases). The V gene lost 4 bases and the J gene lost 10 bases, with 13 bases spanning the gap. Germline values: CDR1 LNHDA, CDR2 SQIVND (reference sequence). The CDR3 extends over 12 amino acids.

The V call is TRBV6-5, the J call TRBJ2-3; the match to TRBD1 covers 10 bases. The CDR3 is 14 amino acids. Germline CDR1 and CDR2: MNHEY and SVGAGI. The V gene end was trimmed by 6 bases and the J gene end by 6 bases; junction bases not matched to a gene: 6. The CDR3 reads CASRRQGAVDTQYF. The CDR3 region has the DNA TGTGCCAGCAGGCGACAGGGGGCGGTGGATACGCAGTATTTT.

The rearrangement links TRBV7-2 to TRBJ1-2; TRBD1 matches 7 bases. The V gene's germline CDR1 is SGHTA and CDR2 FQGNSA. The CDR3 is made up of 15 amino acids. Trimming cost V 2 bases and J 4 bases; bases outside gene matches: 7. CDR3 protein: CASSLMTGTLYGYTF. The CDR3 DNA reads TGTGCCAGCAGCTTAATGACAGGGACCCTCTATGGCTACACCTTC.

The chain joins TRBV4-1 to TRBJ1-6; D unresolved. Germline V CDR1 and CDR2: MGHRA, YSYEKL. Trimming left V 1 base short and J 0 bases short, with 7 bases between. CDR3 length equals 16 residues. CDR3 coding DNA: TGCGCCAGCAGCCAAGTCACACGCTCCTATAATTCACCCCTCCACTTT. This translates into CASSQVTRSYNSPLHF.